This T cell receptor beta chain was sequenced for a study of T cells in Graves' hyperthyroidism and ophthalmopathy. Study observations and caveats: Progression to ophthalmopathy was predicted a median of approximately 6.4 months early.

Amplification of TCR beta CDR3 regions used RNA as the template. Carried out on the TCR CDR3, a first-round RT-PCR used the HTBI primer set. TCRdb ran MiXCR on the multiplex PCR reads and lists one entry per CDR3 protein. The sample holds about 720,000 distinct CDR3 sequences, about 16% seen once. This CDR3 region has 16 residues. V trimming: 1 base; J trimming: 5 bases; junction bases outside the gene matches: 5. Germline V gene data show CDR1 as LGHNA and CDR2 as YSLEER. A note on this clonotype: The antigen is unknown.

The specimen was blood. The sequence derives from a man aged 18 to 30 with Graves' hyperthyroidism. The chain has TRBV4-3 and TRBJ2-5, with TRBD2 matching over 12 bases. The CDR3 DNA is TGCGCCAGCAGCCAAGGACTAGCGGGAGTTGCGGAGACCCAGTACTTC. Translated: CASSQGLAGVAETQYF.